Listed below are T cell receptor beta chains from one sample, sequenced in a study of immune cell composition in non-small cell lung cancer. Profiling relied on immunoSEQ multiplex PCR, and the TCRdb table lists in-frame clones only, not all of them. This table has about 10,000 clones, roughly 60% appearing once. The sequencing sample was made of lung tumor tissue. These receptors all come from a human donor with non-small cell lung cancer. CDR3s include the opening cysteine and the closing phenylalanine or tryptophan. A D gene is named only where the DNA matches it firmly. Size values are once, few and many counts, or a class for expanded clones, and some rows have none.

V gene: TRBV28; D gene: NA; J gene: TRBJ2-7; clone size: NA; CDR3 DNA: TGTGCCAGCAGTCACGTACAGGGTACCTACGAGCAGTACTTC; CDR3 protein: CASSHVQGTYEQYF
V gene: TRBV5-4; D gene: TRBD2; J gene: TRBJ2-2; clone size: few; CDR3 DNA: TGTGCCAGCAGGGGACTAGCAGACACCGGGGAGCTGTTTTTT; CDR3 protein: CASRGLADTGELFF
V gene: TRBV5-4; D gene: TRBD1; J gene: TRBJ1-3; clone size: NA; CDR3 DNA: TGTGCCAGCAGCTCGGACAGGGCCTCTGGAAACACCATATATTTT; CDR3 protein: CASSSDRASGNTIYF
V gene: TRBV7-8; D gene: NA; J gene: TRBJ2-5; clone size: NA; CDR3 DNA: TGTGCCAGCAGCTTGTTAAAGACCCAGTACTTC; CDR3 protein: CASSLLKTQYF
V gene: TRBV19; D gene: TRBD1; J gene: TRBJ1-5; clone size: NA; CDR3 DNA: TGTGCCAGTAGTATAGGCCAGGGGGCTGGCGATCAGCCCCAGCATTTT; CDR3 protein: CASSIGQGAGDQPQHF
V gene: TRBV5-4; D gene: TRBD1; J gene: TRBJ2-5; clone size: few; CDR3 DNA: TGTGCCAGCAGCCCCGGGACAGGCTCTACGAGGGTTATACAGACCCAGTACTTC; CDR3 protein: CASSPGTGSTRVIQTQYF
V gene: TRBV15; D gene: TRBD1; J gene: TRBJ2-5; clone size: NA; CDR3 DNA: TGTGCCACCAGCAGGTTACCGGGACAGGGTTTGGAGACCCAGTACTTC; CDR3 protein: CATSRLPGQGLETQYF
V gene: TRBV28; D gene: NA; J gene: TRBJ1-5; clone size: NA; CDR3 DNA: TGTGCCAGCAGAAATCGGGGTGGAAGTCAGCCCCAGCATTTT; CDR3 protein: CASRNRGGSQPQHF
V gene: TRBV30; D gene: NA; J gene: TRBJ1-3; clone size: NA; CDR3 DNA: TGTGCCTGGGGGGCTGGAGGAAACACCATATATTTT; CDR3 protein: CAWGAGGNTIYF
V gene: TRBV5-4; D gene: TRBD1; J gene: TRBJ2-3; clone size: NA; CDR3 DNA: TGTGCCACCCAGACAGGGGGGACCTTTGATACGCAGTATTTT; CDR3 protein: CATQTGGTFDTQYF
V gene: TRBV29-1; D gene: NA; J gene: TRBJ2-1; clone size: NA; CDR3 DNA: TGCAGCGTTGGTGGAGGGGGCGCGACGGGAGAGCAGTTCTTC; CDR3 protein: CSVGGGGATGEQFF
V gene: TRBV7-8; D gene: NA; J gene: TRBJ1-3; clone size: NA; CDR3 DNA: TGTGCCAGCAGCTTAGACGGCCGGGTCCTCTCTGGAAACACCATATATTTT; CDR3 protein: CASSLDGRVLSGNTIYF
V gene: TRBV4-2; D gene: TRBD2; J gene: TRBJ2-5; clone size: NA; CDR3 DNA: TGTGCCAGCAGCCAAGGAGGAGGAGCGGGAGGGGACGGGACCCAGTACTTC; CDR3 protein: CASSQGGGAGGDGTQYF
V gene: TRBV29-1; D gene: TRBD1; J gene: TRBJ2-6; clone size: NA; CDR3 DNA: TGCAGCGTTGTGGGCCCGACAGGGGATGGGGCCAACGTCCTGACTTTC; CDR3 protein: CSVVGPTGDGANVLTF
V gene: TRBV7-8; D gene: NA; J gene: TRBJ2-7; clone size: NA; CDR3 DNA: TGTGCCAGCAGCGCAGATATCCTCTTCTACGAGCAGTACTTC; CDR3 protein: CASSADILFYEQYF
V gene: TRBV5-6; D gene: NA; J gene: TRBJ2-5; clone size: NA; CDR3 DNA: TGTGCCAGCAGCCCGGACAGAAACCGCCAAGAGACCCAGTACTTC; CDR3 protein: CASSPDRNRQETQYF
V gene: TRBV5-6; D gene: TRBD2; J gene: TRBJ2-1; clone size: NA; CDR3 DNA: TGTGCCAGCAGCTGGGTAACTAGCGGGAGCATTAGTGAGCAGTTCTTC; CDR3 protein: CASSWVTSGSISEQFF
V gene: TRBV7-9; D gene: NA; J gene: TRBJ2-4; clone size: NA; CDR3 DNA: TGTGCCAGCAGCTTAGCCGGGGGATCGGGCAAAAACATTCAGTACTTC; CDR3 protein: CASSLAGGSGKNIQYF
V gene: TRBV18; D gene: TRBD1; J gene: TRBJ2-4; clone size: NA; CDR3 DNA: TGTGCCAGCTCACCTGAGACAGGGGCTACCAAAAACATTCAGTACTTC; CDR3 protein: CASSPETGATKNIQYF
V gene: TRBV5-5; D gene: TRBD2; J gene: TRBJ2-3; clone size: NA; CDR3 DNA: TGTGCCAGCAGCCTCCTCGGCGGGAGGGCCAGCACAGATACGCAGTATTTT; CDR3 protein: CASSLLGGRASTDTQYF
V gene: TRBV7-6; D gene: TRBD2; J gene: TRBJ2-2; clone size: few; CDR3 DNA: TGTGCCAGCAGCTTAGGGACTAGCGGGATAACCGGGGAGCTGTTTTTT; CDR3 protein: CASSLGTSGITGELFF
V gene: TRBV7-8; D gene: NA; J gene: TRBJ2-7; clone size: NA; CDR3 DNA: TGTGCCAGCAGCCCAAGACAGGACCTAACCGTCTACGAGCAGTACTTC; CDR3 protein: CASSPRQDLTVYEQYF
V gene: TRBV6-7; D gene: TRBD2; J gene: TRBJ2-5; clone size: NA; CDR3 DNA: TGTGCCAGCATCTTTCGGATAAGCCTCCAAGGGGCTAGCGGGAGTTACCAAGAGACCCAGTACTTC; CDR3 protein: CASIFRISLQGASGSYQETQYF
V gene: TRBV10-3; D gene: TRBD2; J gene: TRBJ2-7; clone size: NA; CDR3 DNA: TGTGCCATCAGTGACCCGGCGGCGGGAGCCAGCTCCTACGAGCAGTACTTC; CDR3 protein: CAISDPAAGASSYEQYF
V gene: TRBV9; D gene: NA; J gene: TRBJ2-1; clone size: NA; CDR3 DNA: TGTGCCAGCAGCGGCGGACAGAGCTCCTACAATGAGCAGTTCTTC; CDR3 protein: CASSGGQSSYNEQFF
V gene: TRBV9; D gene: NA; J gene: TRBJ2-2; clone size: NA; CDR3 DNA: TGTGCCAGCAGCGGCTTATCACGCGCGTCCGGGGAGCTGTTTTTT; CDR3 protein: CASSGLSRASGELFF
V gene: TRBV29-1; D gene: NA; J gene: TRBJ2-4; clone size: NA; CDR3 DNA: TGCAGCGCAACACAGGGTACGATTCAGTACTTC; CDR3 protein: CSATQGTIQYF
V gene: TRBV27; D gene: NA; J gene: TRBJ2-1; clone size: NA; CDR3 DNA: TGTGCCAGCAGGTCAGCGACCTACAATGAGCAGTTCTTC; CDR3 protein: CASRSATYNEQFF
V gene: TRBV28; D gene: TRBD2; J gene: TRBJ2-5; clone size: NA; CDR3 DNA: TGTGCCAGCAGTTTAGGGGCGGGAGGGCATGAGACCCAGTACTTC; CDR3 protein: CASSLGAGGHETQYF
V gene: TRBV18; D gene: TRBD2; J gene: TRBJ2-3; clone size: few; CDR3 DNA: TGTGCCAGCTCAAAAATTAGCGGGAGGCCAGATACGCAGTATTTT; CDR3 protein: CASSKISGRPDTQYF
V gene: TRBV5-5; D gene: TRBD1; J gene: TRBJ1-4; clone size: NA; CDR3 DNA: TGTGCCAGCAGCATCGGACAGGGATCGGCAACTAATGAAAAACTGTTTTTT; CDR3 protein: CASSIGQGSATNEKLFF
V gene: TRBV5-1; D gene: TRBD1; J gene: TRBJ1-4; clone size: NA; CDR3 DNA: TGCGCCAGCAGCTTAAAGACAGGGCGCGAAGAAAAACTGTTTTTT; CDR3 protein: CASSLKTGREEKLFF
V gene: TRBV30; D gene: NA; J gene: TRBJ2-1; clone size: NA; CDR3 DNA: TGTGCCTGGAGCGAGACTAGTTACAATGAGCAGTTCTTC; CDR3 protein: CAWSETSYNEQFF
V gene: TRBV28; D gene: TRBD1; J gene: TRBJ1-2; clone size: few; CDR3 DNA: TGTGCCAGCAGTTCACAGGGGGCGAGCTATGGCTACACCTTC; CDR3 protein: CASSSQGASYGYTF
V gene: TRBV6-1; D gene: NA; J gene: TRBJ1-4; clone size: NA; CDR3 DNA: TGTGCCAGCAGTGACCGCCCGGGAACAGCACGGAATGAAAAACTGTTTTTT; CDR3 protein: CASSDRPGTARNEKLFF
V gene: TRBV7-9; D gene: TRBD1; J gene: TRBJ1-2; clone size: NA; CDR3 DNA: TGTGCCAGCAGCCCCCGGACAGGGGGCGCAGAGTATGGCTACACCTTC; CDR3 protein: CASSPRTGGAEYGYTF
V gene: TRBV7-9; D gene: TRBD2; J gene: TRBJ2-1; clone size: NA; CDR3 DNA: TGTGCCAGCAGCTTAGCGGGACTAGCGGACAATGAGCAGTTCTTC; CDR3 protein: CASSLAGLADNEQFF
V gene: TRBV2; D gene: TRBD1; J gene: TRBJ2-1; clone size: few; CDR3 DNA: TGTGCCAGCAGTAGACAACGTGAGACAGGGGCATACAATGAGCAGTTCTTC; CDR3 protein: CASSRQRETGAYNEQFF
V gene: TRBV5-4; D gene: TRBD2; J gene: TRBJ2-3; clone size: NA; CDR3 DNA: TGTGCCAGCAGCTTGAAAACTAGCGGCACAGATACGCAGTATTTT; CDR3 protein: CASSLKTSGTDTQYF
V gene: TRBV30; D gene: NA; J gene: TRBJ2-1; clone size: NA; CDR3 DNA: TGTGCCTGGAGTCCCGCGGGGTACAATGAGCAGTTCTTC; CDR3 protein: CAWSPAGYNEQFF
V gene: TRBV5-1; D gene: NA; J gene: TRBJ2-1; clone size: NA; CDR3 DNA: TGCGCCAGCAGCCGAGGGACCTACAATGAGCAGTTCTTC; CDR3 protein: CASSRGTYNEQFF
V gene: TRBV5-4; D gene: TRBD2; J gene: TRBJ2-2; clone size: NA; CDR3 DNA: TGTGCCAGCAGCTTGGCCGGGGCGGGAGGGAACACCGGGGAGCTGTTTTTT; CDR3 protein: CASSLAGAGGNTGELFF
V gene: TRBV10-3; D gene: NA; J gene: TRBJ2-1; clone size: few; CDR3 DNA: TGTGCCATCGAGGGGGACCACAATGAGCAGTTCTTC; CDR3 protein: CAIEGDHNEQFF
V gene: TRBV4-3; D gene: NA; J gene: TRBJ2-1; clone size: once; CDR3 DNA: TGCGCCAGCAGCCAAGAATACAGCTCCTACAATGAGCAGTTCTTC; CDR3 protein: CASSQEYSSYNEQFF
V gene: TRBV4-1; D gene: NA; J gene: TRBJ1-2; clone size: NA; CDR3 DNA: TGCGCCAGCAGCCAAGGAGGTTGGAGTGGCTACACCTTC; CDR3 protein: CASSQGGWSGYTF
V gene: TRBV5-6; D gene: TRBD2; J gene: TRBJ2-2; clone size: NA; CDR3 DNA: TGTGCCAGCAGCTCTCGGGGAGCGGGAGGAAGAGGGGAGCTGTTTTTT; CDR3 protein: CASSSRGAGGRGELFF
V gene: TRBV6-5; D gene: TRBD1; J gene: TRBJ1-5; clone size: NA; CDR3 DNA: TGTGCCAGCAGTGCGACAGGGGAGGGCAATCAGCCCCAGCATTTT; CDR3 protein: CASSATGEGNQPQHF
V gene: TRBV28; D gene: TRBD1; J gene: TRBJ1-3; clone size: few; CDR3 DNA: TGTGCCAGCAGTTTCCGGGACAGCTACGGCGGCACCATATATTTT; CDR3 protein: CASSFRDSYGGTIYF
V gene: TRBV30; D gene: NA; J gene: TRBJ1-1; clone size: NA; CDR3 DNA: TGTGCCTGGAGTGTAGGAGTGAACACTGAAGCTTTCTTT; CDR3 protein: CAWSVGVNTEAFF